This T cell receptor beta chain was captured by sequencing in a study of T cell responses to AZD1222 COVID-19 vaccine. CDR1 is GTSNPN, CDR2 SVGIG, per germline (reference sequence). V was shortened by 2 bases and J by 7 bases, with 3 bases between the two germline ends. This CDR3 comprises 11 residues. Method: immunoSEQ multiplex PCR; TCRdb's copy keeps in-frame clones and lacks some. Of roughly 150,000 clones listed, 90% were seen once; the top ten hold roughly 1.6%. This clonotype originated in an adult who received the AZD1222 COVID-19 vaccine. The J gene is TRBJ1-6, the V gene TRBV30, with unresolved D. This sample comprised peripheral blood, obtained 28 days after the second AZD1222 dose. CDR3 amino acids: CAWSRNSPLHF. The DNA of the CDR3 is TGTGCCTGGAGTAGGAATTCACCCCTCCACTTT.